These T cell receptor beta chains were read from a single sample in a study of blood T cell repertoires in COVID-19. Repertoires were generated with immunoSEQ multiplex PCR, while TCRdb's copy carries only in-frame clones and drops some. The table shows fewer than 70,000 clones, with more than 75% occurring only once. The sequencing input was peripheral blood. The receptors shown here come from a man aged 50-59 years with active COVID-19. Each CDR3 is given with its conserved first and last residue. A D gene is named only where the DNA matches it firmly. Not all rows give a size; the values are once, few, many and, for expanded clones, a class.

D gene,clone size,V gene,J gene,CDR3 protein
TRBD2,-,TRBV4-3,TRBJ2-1,CASSRLLAGESEQFF
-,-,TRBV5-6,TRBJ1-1,CASSLGLPNTEAFF
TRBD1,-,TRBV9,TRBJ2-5,CASSVRTGDGQETQYF
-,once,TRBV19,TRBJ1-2,CASSRTEYSNYGYTF
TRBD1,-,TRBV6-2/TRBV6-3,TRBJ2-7,CASSYPGQGIYEQYF
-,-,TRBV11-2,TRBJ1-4,CASSLERVRNEKLFF
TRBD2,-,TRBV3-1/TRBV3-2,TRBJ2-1,CASSQNLAGGPEFF
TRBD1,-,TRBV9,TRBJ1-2,CASSAGQGGYGYTF
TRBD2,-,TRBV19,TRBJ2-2,CASSPQRGGDTGELFF
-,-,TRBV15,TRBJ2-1,CATSRDKGVSPFF
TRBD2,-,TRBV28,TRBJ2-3,CASTAPSGVTDTQYF
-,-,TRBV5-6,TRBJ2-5,CASSFYLIALKETQYF
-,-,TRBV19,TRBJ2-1,CASSIAWRGAYNEQFF
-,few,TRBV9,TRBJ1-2,CASSVSGVDGYTF
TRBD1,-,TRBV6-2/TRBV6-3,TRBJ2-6,CASSSQGARAGANVLTF
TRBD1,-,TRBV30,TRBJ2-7,CAWSQGVGEQYF
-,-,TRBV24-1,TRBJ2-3,CATSDRAGQGGNSHTDTQYF
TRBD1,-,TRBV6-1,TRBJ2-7,CASRQQGDGEQYF
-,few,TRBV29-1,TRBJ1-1,CSVITGTYEAFF
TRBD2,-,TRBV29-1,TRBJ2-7,CSVLKRRGTSGNLEQYF
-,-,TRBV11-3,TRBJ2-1,CASSLSGSYNEQFF
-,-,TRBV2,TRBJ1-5,CASSEGDWINQPQHF
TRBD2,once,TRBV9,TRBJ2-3,CASSPLGTSSADTQYF
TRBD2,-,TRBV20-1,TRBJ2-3,CSASVGGRQADTQYF
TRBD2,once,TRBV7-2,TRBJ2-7,CASSDLGGYEQYF
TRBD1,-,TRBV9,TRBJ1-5,CASSVVFDRGHQPQHF
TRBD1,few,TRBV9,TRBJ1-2,CASSVVRGRGGYTF
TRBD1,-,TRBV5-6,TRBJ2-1,CASSSRGQLNYNEQFF